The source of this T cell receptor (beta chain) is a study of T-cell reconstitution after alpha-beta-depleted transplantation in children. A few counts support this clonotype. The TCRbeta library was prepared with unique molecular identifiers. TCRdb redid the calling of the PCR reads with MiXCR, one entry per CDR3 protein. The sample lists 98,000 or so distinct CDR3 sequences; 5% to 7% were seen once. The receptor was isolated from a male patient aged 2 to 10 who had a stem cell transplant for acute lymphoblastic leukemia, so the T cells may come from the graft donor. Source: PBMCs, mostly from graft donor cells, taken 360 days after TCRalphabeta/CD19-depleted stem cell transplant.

CDR3 DNA sequence: TGTGCCAGCAGCGACTCCATAGGGGTTAATGGCTACACCTTC. Amino acids: CASSDSIGVNGYTF. V usage is TRBV9 and J usage is TRBJ1-2, with D possibly being TRBD1 (5 bases). Germline V CDR1 and CDR2: SGDLS, YYNGEE. The CDR3 extends over 14 amino acids. Trimming removed 3 bases from V and 6 bases from J, with 15 bases in between.